This T cell receptor beta chain originates from a study of cytomegalovirus exposure and HLA in healthy donors. The CDR3 runs 16 residues. The germline V and J ends were trimmed by 0 bases and 3 bases, with 13 bases remaining between them. The germline gives CDR1 SGHVS, CDR2 FQNEAQ. Amplification used 60 Vbeta primers and 13 Jbeta primers. Only in-frame clones appear in the TCRdb table, and some are missing; sequencing was by immunoSEQ multiplex PCR. The sample has about 94,000 clones; approximately 74% are singletons. This chain uses TRBV7-8 with TRBJ2-3; the D is unclear. Sequenced sample: PBMCs. The source of this sequence is a young man in good health and CMV-seropositive. The DNA of the CDR3 is TGTGCCAGCAGCTTAGCCCAGCGCCTCCTAACAGATACGCAGTATTTT. Its protein is CASSLAQRLLTDTQYF.